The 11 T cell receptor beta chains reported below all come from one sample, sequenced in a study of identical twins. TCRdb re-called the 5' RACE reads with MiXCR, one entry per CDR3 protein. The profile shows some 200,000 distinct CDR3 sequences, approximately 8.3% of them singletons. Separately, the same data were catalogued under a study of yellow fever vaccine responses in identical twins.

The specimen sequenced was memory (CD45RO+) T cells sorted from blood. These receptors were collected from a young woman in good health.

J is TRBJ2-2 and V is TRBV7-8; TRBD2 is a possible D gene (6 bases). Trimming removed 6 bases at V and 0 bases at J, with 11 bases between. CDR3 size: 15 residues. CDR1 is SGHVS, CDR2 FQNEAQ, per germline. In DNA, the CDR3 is TGTGCCAGCAGACCCCGGGGGACGAACACCGGGGAGCTGTTTTTT. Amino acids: CASRPRGTNTGELFF. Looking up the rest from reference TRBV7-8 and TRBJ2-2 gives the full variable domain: GAGVSQSPRYKVAKRGQDVALRCDPISGHVSLFWYQQALGQGPEFLTYFQNEAQLDKSGLPSDRFFAERPEGSVSTLKIQRTQQEDSAVYLCASRPRGTNTGELFFGEGSRLTVL.

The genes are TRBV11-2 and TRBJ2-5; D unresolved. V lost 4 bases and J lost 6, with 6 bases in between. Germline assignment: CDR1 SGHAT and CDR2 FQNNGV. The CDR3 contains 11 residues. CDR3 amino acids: CASSSDQTQYF. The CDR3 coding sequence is TGTGCCAGCAGCTCCGATCAGACCCAGTACTTC.

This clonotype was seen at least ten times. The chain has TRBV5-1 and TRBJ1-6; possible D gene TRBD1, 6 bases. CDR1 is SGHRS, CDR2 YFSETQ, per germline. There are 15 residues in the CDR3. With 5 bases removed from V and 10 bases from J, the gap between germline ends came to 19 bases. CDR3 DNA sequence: TGCGCCAGCAGTCCCATCTCGGCAGGGGCCTCACCCCTCCACTTT. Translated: CASSPISAGASPLHF.

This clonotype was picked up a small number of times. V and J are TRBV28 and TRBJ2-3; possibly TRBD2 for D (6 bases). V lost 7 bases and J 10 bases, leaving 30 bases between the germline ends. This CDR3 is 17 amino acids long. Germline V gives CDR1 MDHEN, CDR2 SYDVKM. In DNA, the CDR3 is TGTGCCAGCAAGGAGGGGACCTGGGGTGTAAGGGGACTGTCGCAGTATTTT. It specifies CASKEGTWGVRGLSQYF. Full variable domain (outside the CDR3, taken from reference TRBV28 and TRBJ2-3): DVKVTQSSRYLVKRTGEKVFLECVQDMDHENMFWYRQDPGLGLRLIYFSYDVKMKEKGDIPEGYSVSREKKERFSLILESASTNQTSMYLCASKEGTWGVRGLSQYFGPGTRLTVL.

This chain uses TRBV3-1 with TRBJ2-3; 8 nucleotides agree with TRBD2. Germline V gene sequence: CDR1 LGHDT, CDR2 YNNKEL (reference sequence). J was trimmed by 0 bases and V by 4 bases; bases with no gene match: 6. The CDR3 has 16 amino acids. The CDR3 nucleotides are TGTGCCAGCAGCCCGTCGGGAGGGTCTAGCACAGATACGCAGTATTTT. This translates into CASSPSGGSSTDTQYF.

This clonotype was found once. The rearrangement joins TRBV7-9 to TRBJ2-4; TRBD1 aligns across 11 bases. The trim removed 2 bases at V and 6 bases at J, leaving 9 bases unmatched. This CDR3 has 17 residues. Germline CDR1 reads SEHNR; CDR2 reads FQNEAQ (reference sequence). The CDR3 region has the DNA TGTGCCAGCAGCTTAAGACCCGGGACAGGGGGTGGAAACATTCAGTACTTC. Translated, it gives CASSLRPGTGGGNIQYF.

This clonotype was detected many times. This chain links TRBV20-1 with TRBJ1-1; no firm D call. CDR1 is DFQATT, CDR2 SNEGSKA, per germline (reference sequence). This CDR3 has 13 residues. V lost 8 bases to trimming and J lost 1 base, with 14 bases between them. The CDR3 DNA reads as TGCAGTACCCAGTTCCAGGCGAACACTGAAGCTTTCTTT. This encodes CSTQFQANTEAFF.

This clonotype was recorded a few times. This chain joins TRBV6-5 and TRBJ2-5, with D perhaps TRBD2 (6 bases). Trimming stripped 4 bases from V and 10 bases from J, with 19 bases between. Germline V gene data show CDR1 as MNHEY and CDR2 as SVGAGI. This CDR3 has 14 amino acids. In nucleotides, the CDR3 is TGTGCCAGCAGTTCCCGGACTCCGGGGCGGGGCCAGTACTTC. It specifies CASSSRTPGRGQYF.

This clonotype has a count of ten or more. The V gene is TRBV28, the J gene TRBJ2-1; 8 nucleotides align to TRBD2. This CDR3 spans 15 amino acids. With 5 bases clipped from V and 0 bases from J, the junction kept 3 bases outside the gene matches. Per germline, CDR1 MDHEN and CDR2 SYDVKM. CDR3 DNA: TGTGCCAGCAGTGGCAGCGGGAGCTCCTACAATGAGCAGTTCTTC. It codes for CASSGSGSSYNEQFF. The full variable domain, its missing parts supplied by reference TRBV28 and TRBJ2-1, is DVKVTQSSRYLVKRTGEKVFLECVQDMDHENMFWYRQDPGLGLRLIYFSYDVKMKEKGDIPEGYSVSREKKERFSLILESASTNQTSMYLCASSGSGSSYNEQFFGPGTRLTVL.

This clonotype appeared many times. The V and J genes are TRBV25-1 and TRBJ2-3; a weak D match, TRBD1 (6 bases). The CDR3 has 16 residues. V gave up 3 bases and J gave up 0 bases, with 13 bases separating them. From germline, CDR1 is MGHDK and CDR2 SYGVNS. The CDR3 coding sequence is TGTGCCAGCAGTGACCCAAGGACAGCAAGCACAGATACGCAGTATTTT. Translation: CASSDPRTASTDTQYF.

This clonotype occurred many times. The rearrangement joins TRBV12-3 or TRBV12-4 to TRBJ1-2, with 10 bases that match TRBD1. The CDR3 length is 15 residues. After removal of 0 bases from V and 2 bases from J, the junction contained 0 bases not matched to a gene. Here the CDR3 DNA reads TGTGCCAGCAGTTTAGCGGGACAGGGGAACTATGGCTACACCTTC. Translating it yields CASSLAGQGNYGYTF.